This is a list of T cell receptor beta chains from one sample in a study of blood T cell repertoires in COVID-19. Some clones are missing from TCRdb's copy, which holds only in-frame ones; the method was immunoSEQ multiplex PCR. This table holds about 130,000 clones, 70% to 90% found once. The sample taken for sequencing was peripheral blood. These receptors came from a woman at least 80 years old with acute or convalescent COVID-19. Both conserved end residues are part of each CDR3. Each record gives: J gene, clone size, V gene, D gene, CDR3 protein, CDR3 DNA. A D gene is named only where the DNA matches it firmly. Size values are once, few and many counts, or a class for expanded clones, and some rows have none.

TRBJ2-5,NA,TRBV6-5,TRBD2,CASSQTGREETQYF,TGTGCCAGCAGCCAAACTGGGAGGGAAGAGACCCAGTACTTC
TRBJ1-6,NA,TRBV6-5,NA,CASGSVSPLHF,TGTGCCAGTGGTTCGGTCTCACCCCTCCACTTT
TRBJ1-4,NA,TRBV18,NA,CASSPGLSEKLFF,TGTGCCAGCTCACCGGGACTCTCGGAAAAACTGTTTTTT
TRBJ1-5,NA,TRBV5-5,NA,CASSPGTLSNQPQHF,TGTGCCAGCAGCCCAGGGACTTTAAGCAATCAGCCCCAGCATTTT
TRBJ2-7,NA,TRBV6-5,TRBD2,CASSKSAGGYEQYF,TGTGCCAGCAGCAAATCCGCGGGGGGGTACGAGCAGTACTTC
TRBJ2-7,NA,TRBV11-2,NA,CASSSYEQYF,TGTGCCAGCAGTTCTTACGAGCAGTACTTC
TRBJ1-2,once,TRBV5-8,NA,CASSFSRSGGYTF,TGTGCCAGCAGCTTTAGCAGGAGCGGTGGCTACACCTTC
TRBJ1-4,NA,TRBV5-1,TRBD1,CASSLWTGGNEKLFF,TGCGCCAGCAGTTTATGGACAGGGGGAAATGAAAAACTGTTTTTT
TRBJ1-5,once,TRBV19,NA,CASKRGLDQPQHF,TGTGCCAGTAAAAGGGGTTTGGATCAGCCCCAGCATTTT
TRBJ1-1,NA,TRBV5-6,TRBD1,CASSPGGILRNTEAFF,TGTGCCAGCAGCCCAGGGGGGATCCTTCGGAACACTGAAGCTTTCTTT
TRBJ2-3,NA,TRBV7-6,TRBD1,CASSRAGQATDTQYF,TGTGCCAGCAGCCGGGCCGGACAGGCCACAGATACGCAGTATTTT
TRBJ2-3,NA,TRBV29-1,NA,CSAMGLADISSTDTQYF,TGCAGCGCCATGGGCCTAGCAGATATATCTAGCACAGATACGCAGTATTTT
TRBJ2-7,NA,TRBV6-5,NA,CASRASSRYEQYF,TGTGCCAGCAGGGCCTCTAGTCGTTACGAGCAGTACTTC
TRBJ2-1,NA,TRBV7-2,TRBD2,CASSRTSGAYNEQFF,TGTGCCAGCAGCCGGACTAGCGGAGCTTACAATGAGCAGTTCTTC
TRBJ2-7,NA,TRBV4-1,NA,CASSQTGFSYEQYF,TGCGCCAGCAGCCAAACAGGATTTTCCTACGAGCAGTACTTC
TRBJ1-3,NA,TRBV7-9,NA,CASSRIKGNTIYF,TGTGCCAGCAGCCGTATTAAGGGGAACACCATATATTTT
TRBJ2-5,NA,TRBV7-2,TRBD2,CASSLGTSVETQYF,TGTGCCAGCAGCCTAGGGACTAGCGTGGAGACCCAGTACTTC
TRBJ1-6,NA,TRBV11-2,NA,CASRRLLESPLHF,TGTGCCAGCAGGCGTCTCTTGGAGTCACCCCTCCACTTT
TRBJ2-5,NA,TRBV4-1,NA,CASSQDAWETQYF,TGCGCCAGCAGCCAAGACGCGTGGGAGACCCAGTACTTC
TRBJ2-5,NA,TRBV5-1,TRBD1,CASRGTAQETQYF,TGCGCCAGCAGGGGGACAGCACAAGAGACCCAGTACTTC
TRBJ1-1,NA,TRBV9,NA,CASSVAKEYTEAFF,TGTGCCAGCAGCGTAGCTAAGGAGTACACTGAAGCTTTCTTT
TRBJ2-7,NA,TRBV10-3,NA,CAISEAAGGAYEQYF,TGTGCCATCAGTGAAGCGGCGGGCGGGGCCTACGAGCAGTACTTC
TRBJ2-3,NA,TRBV5-4,TRBD2,CASSLSWGGDTQYF,TGTGCCAGCAGCTTGTCGTGGGGGGGGGATACGCAGTATTTT
TRBJ2-7,NA,TRBV18,TRBD2,CASSSGLASYEQYF,TGTGCCAGCTCCTCCGGACTAGCCTCCTACGAGCAGTACTTC
TRBJ1-2,NA,TRBV7-9,TRBD1,CASSLGQGIYGYTF,TGTGCCAGCAGCCTAGGACAGGGGATTTATGGCTACACCTTC
TRBJ2-5,once,TRBV7-8,TRBD2,CASSLTSGREGTQYF,TGTGCCAGCAGCTTAACTAGCGGGAGGGAGGGGACCCAGTACTTC
TRBJ1-5,NA,TRBV2,TRBD1,CASSRGGRSNQPQHF,TGTGCCAGCAGCCGAGGGGGCAGGAGCAATCAGCCCCAGCATTTT
TRBJ2-2,NA,TRBV4-1,TRBD1,CASSPGTGWTGELFF,TGCGCCAGCAGCCCTGGGACAGGGTGGACCGGGGAGCTGTTTTTT
TRBJ2-1,NA,TRBV2,NA,CASSTFNEQFF,TGTGCCAGCTCAACTTTCAATGAGCAGTTCTTC
TRBJ2-7,NA,TRBV9,TRBD1,CASSVDRGPEQYF,TGTGCCAGCAGCGTAGATAGGGGGCCTGAGCAGTACTTC
TRBJ2-1,NA,TRBV4-1,NA,CASRRENPSYNEQFF,TGCGCCAGCAGGCGAGAAAACCCCTCCTACAATGAGCAGTTCTTC
TRBJ1-5,NA,TRBV6-5,NA,CASRGPNANQPQHF,TGTGCCAGCAGGGGGCCAAACGCAAATCAGCCCCAGCATTTT
TRBJ1-1,NA,TRBV7-2,NA,CASSSGFTATEAFF,TGTGCCAGCAGCTCCGGGTTCACGGCAACTGAAGCTTTCTTT
TRBJ1-1,few,TRBV2,NA,CASSEEWGGLSTEAFF,TGTGCCAGCAGTGAAGAATGGGGGGGCTTGAGCACTGAAGCTTTCTTT
TRBJ1-2,few,TRBV24-1,NA,CATSDHDRPYGYTF,TGTGCCACCAGTGACCACGACAGGCCGTATGGCTACACCTTC
TRBJ2-3,NA,TRBV7-2,NA,CASSSRLAQHTDTQYF,TGTGCCAGCAGCTCCCGGTTAGCGCAACACACAGATACGCAGTATTTT
TRBJ1-2,NA,TRBV5-1,NA,CASSLGTVQGRYGYTF,TGCGCCAGCAGCTTGGGGACAGTCCAGGGGCGCTATGGCTACACCTTC
TRBJ2-1,NA,TRBV5-4,NA,CASSLTRRGDEQFF,TGTGCCAGCAGCTTAACGAGGAGGGGCGATGAGCAGTTCTTC
TRBJ1-4,NA,TRBV5-1,TRBD1,CASSTAGQGAYNEKLFF,TGCGCCAGCAGCACGGCCGGACAGGGGGCCTATAATGAAAAACTGTTTTTT
TRBJ1-6,NA,TRBV18,NA,CASSPPRGQGLSPLHF,TGTGCCAGCTCACCACCGCGGGGGCAGGGATTGTCACCCCTCCACTTT
TRBJ1-3,NA,TRBV4-2,NA,CASSQPTENTIYF,TGTGCCAGCAGCCAACCGACAGAAAACACCATATATTTT
TRBJ2-7,NA,TRBV12-3/TRBV12-4,NA,CASSLKGAYEQYF,TGTGCCAGCAGTTTGAAGGGGGCCTACGAGCAGTACTTC
TRBJ1-6,NA,TRBV18,TRBD1,CASSRGQTTYNSPLHF,TGTGCCAGCTCAAGGGGACAGACAACCTATAATTCACCCCTCCACTTT
TRBJ2-7,NA,TRBV7-2,NA,CASSLYFGPEQYF,TGTGCCAGCAGCTTATACTTTGGGCCCGAGCAGTACTTC
TRBJ2-3,NA,TRBV5-1,NA,CASTNTPQYGTQYF,TGCGCCAGCACGAACACCCCCCAGTATGGTACGCAGTATTTT
TRBJ1-1,NA,TRBV10-1,TRBD1,CASSEFLTGAATEAFF,TGCGCCAGCAGTGAGTTTTTGACAGGGGCCGCGACTGAAGCTTTCTTT
TRBJ2-1,few,TRBV6-6,TRBD2,CASSPSGRHNEQFF,TGTGCCAGCAGCCCTAGCGGGAGGCACAATGAGCAGTTCTTC
TRBJ2-7,NA,TRBV12-3/TRBV12-4,NA,CASSLSAGYEQYF,TGTGCCAGCAGTTTATCGGCGGGGTACGAGCAGTACTTC
TRBJ2-7,NA,TRBV7-9,TRBD1,CASSLSWDRPYEQYF,TGTGCCAGCAGCTTATCCTGGGACAGACCCTACGAGCAGTACTTC
TRBJ2-7,NA,TRBV28,NA,CASKPTGTSRRGQYF,TGTGCCAGCAAACCTACCGGGACATCCCGACGTGGGCAGTACTTC
TRBJ1-4,NA,TRBV19,NA,CASRGNGPGTNEKLFF,TGTGCCAGTAGAGGTAACGGGCCAGGGACTAATGAAAAACTGTTTTTT
TRBJ2-1,NA,TRBV6-4,TRBD2,CASSDLASGAQFF,TGTGCCAGCAGTGACTTAGCTAGCGGGGCCCAGTTCTTC
TRBJ1-2,NA,TRBV3-1/TRBV3-2,TRBD1,CASSRGQGAGYGYTF,TGTGCCAGCAGCCGAGGACAGGGGGCAGGATATGGCTACACCTTC
TRBJ2-2,NA,TRBV9,NA,CASSAYQGRLNTGELFF,TGTGCCAGCAGCGCCTATCAGGGTCGTTTAAACACCGGGGAGCTGTTTTTT